This TCR beta chain was observed in a study of blood T cell repertoires in COVID-19. Study at large: The United States, Italy and Spain were the sources of the acute and convalescent COVID-19 samples. The analysed material was cDNA or gDNA that came from T cells, B-cell-depleted T cells, or PBMCs.

In the study's own analysis: Researchers report that nucleated cell counts were estimated from reference gene primer amplification. Sequenced by immunoSEQ multiplex PCR; TCRdb stores in-frame clones only, minus some. Clonal size and the V and J genes are those of that table, whereas D and trimming came from the DNA. This sample has over 250,000 clones, with roughly 85% found just once. The CDR3 totals 14 residues. The J segment lost 6 bases and the V segment lost 5 bases, leaving 7 bases of the junction unmatched. The germline CDR1 and CDR2 sequences are SGHRS and YFSETQ. This sequence was found in a woman in her seventies with acute or convalescent COVID-19. The chain uses TRBV5-1 and TRBJ2-3; TRBD1 matches 9 bases. Input material: peripheral blood. CDR3 coding DNA: TGCGCCAGCAGACCCGGGGGGACAGGGGATACGCAGTATTTT. Protein: CASRPGGTGDTQYF.